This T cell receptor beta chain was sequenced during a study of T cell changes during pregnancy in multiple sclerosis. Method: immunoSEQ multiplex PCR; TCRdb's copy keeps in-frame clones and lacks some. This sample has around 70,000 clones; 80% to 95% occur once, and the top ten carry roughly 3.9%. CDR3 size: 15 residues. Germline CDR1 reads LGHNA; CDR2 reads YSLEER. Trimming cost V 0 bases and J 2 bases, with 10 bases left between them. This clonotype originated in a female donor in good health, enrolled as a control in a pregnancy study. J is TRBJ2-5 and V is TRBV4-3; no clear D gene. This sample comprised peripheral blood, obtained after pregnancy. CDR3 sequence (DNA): TGCGCCAGCAGCCAAGATGCAGGAATTCAAGAGACCCAGTACTTC. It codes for CASSQDAGIQETQYF.